This is a list of T cell receptor beta chains from one sample in a study of post-analysis software for immune sequencing data. TCRdb called the PCR reads again in MiXCR, with one record for every CDR3 protein. The data contain hundreds of thousands of distinct CDR3 sequences, approximately 38% of them singletons. What was sequenced was blood. These receptors were collected from a girl aged 10 to 17 with multiple sclerosis. Each CDR3 is given with its conserved first and last residue. A D gene is named only where the DNA matches it firmly. Clone sizes are given selectively: once, few, many, or a class where the clone is expanded.

TGTGCCAGCAGCCGCCAACTGTTAGTCTCCTACGAGCAGTACTTC	CASSRQLLVSYEQYF	-	TRBJ2-7	TRBV3-1	15	-
TGTGCCAGCAGTTTAGAAGGGGGGCCTCGGGGCTACACCTTC	CASSLEGGPRGYTF	few	TRBJ1-2	TRBV12-3/TRBV12-4	14	-
TGCAGTGCCCCTTCGACAGGACACTCCTACAATGAGCAGTTCTTC	CSAPSTGHSYNEQFF	few	TRBJ2-1	TRBV20-1	15	-
TGTGCCACGGGCCAAACGGGGGGCGCCACAGATACGCAGTATTTT	CATGQTGGATDTQYF	-	TRBJ2-3	TRBV10-3	15	-
TGTGCCAGCAGCCCCCACGCGGGGAACAATGAGCAGTTCTTC	CASSPHAGNNEQFF	-	TRBJ2-1	TRBV9	14	-
TGCAGTGCTAGATCTAGCGGGGGGGCCACCGGGGAGCTGTTTTTT	CSARSSGGATGELFF	-	TRBJ2-2	TRBV20-1	15	TRBD2
TGTGCCAGCAGCCAGGCCTTGAGCACAGATACGCAGTATTTT	CASSQALSTDTQYF	few	TRBJ2-3	TRBV3-1	14	-
TGTGCCAGCAGTTACGGGCCAGACGGCTATGGCTACACCTTC	CASSYGPDGYGYTF	-	TRBJ1-2	TRBV6-6	14	-
TGTGCCAGCAGCTTTTCAGGGGCACCGGATACGCAGTATTTT	CASSFSGAPDTQYF	few	TRBJ2-3	TRBV7-3	14	-
TGTGCCAGCAGCTCGGGCGGCGGGACAGCAAATGAAAAACTGTTTTTT	CASSSGGGTANEKLFF	-	TRBJ1-4	TRBV5-5	16	TRBD1
TGCGCCAGCAGCCCTACAGGGGCTCGGGCCGGGGAGCTGTTTTTT	CASSPTGARAGELFF	-	TRBJ2-2	TRBV5-1	15	TRBD1
TGCAGTGCTTCTCCCCTGACCCTCACAGATACGCAGTATTTT	CSASPLTLTDTQYF	-	TRBJ2-3	TRBV20-1	14	-
TGTGCCAGTAGTCTCCAGGAAAGCTATGGCTACACCTTC	CASSLQESYGYTF	-	TRBJ1-2	TRBV19	13	-
TGTGCCAGCAGCTTTCCGGACAGCTATGGCTACACCTTC	CASSFPDSYGYTF	few	TRBJ1-2	TRBV7-2	13	-
TGCAGTGCTAGAGATCCCCTCCAGACGAATAGATTCTATGGCTACACCTTC	CSARDPLQTNRFYGYTF	-	TRBJ1-2	TRBV20-1	17	-
TGCAGTGCTAGAGATCCCAGGGCGAACACTGAAGCTTTCTTT	CSARDPRANTEAFF	-	TRBJ1-1	TRBV20-1	14	-
TGCAGCGTTGAGAGGGGCTTCGAGACCCAGTACTTC	CSVERGFETQYF	-	TRBJ2-5	TRBV29-1	12	-
TGCGCCAGCAGCGCCACGGGACCGTCCTACGAGCAGTACTTC	CASSATGPSYEQYF	-	TRBJ2-7	TRBV5-1	14	-
TGTGCCACCAGAGGTGACACAGATACGCAGTATTTT	CATRGDTDTQYF	many	TRBJ2-3	TRBV15	12	-
TGTGCCAGCAGATCCCTTACGGCGCGAACCTACAATGAGCAGTTCTTC	CASRSLTARTYNEQFF	-	TRBJ2-1	TRBV12-3/TRBV12-4	16	-
TGTGCCAGCAGTTCAGCCCAACAGATTGAAGCTTTCTTT	CASSSAQQIEAFF	few	TRBJ1-1	TRBV27	13	-
TGTGCCAGCAGTTTGTTAGTGGAGACCCAGTACTTC	CASSLLVETQYF	few	TRBJ2-5	TRBV12-3/TRBV12-4	12	-
TGCAGAGTAGTCGTCCTTGGCACAGATACGCAGTATTTT	CRVVVLGTDTQYF	-	TRBJ2-3	TRBV20-1	13	-
TGTGCCAGCAGGCTACAGGCCGAGAACACTGAAGCTTTCTTT	CASRLQAENTEAFF	few	TRBJ1-1	TRBV7-9	14	-
TGCGCCAGCAGCCTGGAGGGAAATGAGGCCGGGGAGCTGTTTTTT	CASSLEGNEAGELFF	once	TRBJ2-2	TRBV4-3	15	-
TGTGCCACCAGTGACTCCGACAGGGACAATCAGCCCCAGCATTTT	CATSDSDRDNQPQHF	-	TRBJ1-5	TRBV24-1	15	TRBD1
TGTGCCAGCAGTTTATGGCTGGCCCTCGGGGGGGCCTACAATGAGCAGTTCTTC	CASSLWLALGGAYNEQFF	few	TRBJ2-1	TRBV28	18	TRBD2
TGCAGTGTGAGGGCGGGGGCAGGCAATGAGCAGTTCTTC	CSVRAGAGNEQFF	once	TRBJ2-1	TRBV20-1	13	-
TGTGCCAGCAGCAACACGGGGGGATCCTACAATGAGCAGTTCTTC	CASSNTGGSYNEQFF	-	TRBJ2-1	TRBV5-4	15	TRBD2
TGTGCCAGCAGCTTATTCTCGGGCCCCGGCTACGAGCAGTACTTC	CASSLFSGPGYEQYF	-	TRBJ2-7	TRBV7-2	15	-
TGTGCCAGCAGCTCCACCACGGGACGGCCAAGCGCCTACGAGCAGTACTTC	CASSSTTGRPSAYEQYF	-	TRBJ2-7	TRBV7-2	17	-
TGTGCCAGCAGTTTTTTCTACAGGGAAACCGGGGAGCTGTTTTTT	CASSFFYRETGELFF	-	TRBJ2-2	TRBV3-1	15	-
TGCGCCAGCAGCTTTACCGGGATGGAGACCCAGTACTTC	CASSFTGMETQYF	few	TRBJ2-5	TRBV5-1	13	-
TGCAGCGTCTCGGGACGAATGAACACTGAAGCTTTCTTT	CSVSGRMNTEAFF	-	TRBJ1-1	TRBV29-1	13	-
TGCAGCGTTGGTTACAGGAAGGTAAATGAGCAGTTCTTC	CSVGYRKVNEQFF	-	TRBJ2-1	TRBV29-1	13	-
TGTGCCAGCACCGATTGGGACAAAAACATTCAGTACTTC	CASTDWDKNIQYF	few	TRBJ2-4	TRBV27	13	-
TGTGCCAGCAGTGTGAACGGGCTAGCGGGGCGCACAGATACGCAGTATTTT	CASSVNGLAGRTDTQYF	-	TRBJ2-3	TRBV12-3/TRBV12-4	17	TRBD2
TGCGCCAGCAGCTTGAGTGGGACGGTATCCTACGAGCAGTACTTC	CASSLSGTVSYEQYF	few	TRBJ2-7	TRBV5-1	15	-
TGTGCCAGCAGCGCTTACTGGGGGGCTAATGAAAAACTGTTTTTT	CASSAYWGANEKLFF	few	TRBJ1-4	TRBV7-2	15	-
TGCAGTGCTAGAGCGGGTGCGGATGGAAAACTGTTTTTT	CSARAGADGKLFF	-	TRBJ1-4	TRBV20-1	13	-
TGTGCCAGCAGCTTAGGGGTTGACAGGGGCCTTTATAATGAAAAACTGTTTTTT	CASSLGVDRGLYNEKLFF	-	TRBJ1-4	TRBV11-2	18	TRBD1
TGCGCCAGCAGCCAAGGTCTCATAAAGGGTCGGAATAATTCACCCCTCCACTTT	CASSQGLIKGRNNSPLHF	-	TRBJ1-6	TRBV4-1	18	-
TGTGCCAGCAGTTACCTCTCGACAGGGAGAGATGGCTACACCTTC	CASSYLSTGRDGYTF	few	TRBJ1-2	TRBV6-2/TRBV6-3	15	TRBD1
TGTGCTAGCAGCCCCACCGCCGGGAATGAGCAGTTCTTC	CASSPTAGNEQFF	few	TRBJ2-1	TRBV7-7	13	-
TGTGCCAGCAGTTGGTCGGGGGACACTGAAGCTTTCTTT	CASSWSGDTEAFF	-	TRBJ1-1	TRBV12-3/TRBV12-4	13	-
TGTGCCAGCAGTCCACAGGACAGGGGGCGTCTTGTACTGTTTTTT	CASSPQDRGRLVLFF	few	TRBJ1-4	TRBV28	15	TRBD1
TGTGCCAGCACCCCATCATTGAACACTGAAGCTTTCTTT	CASTPSLNTEAFF	-	TRBJ1-1	TRBV12-3/TRBV12-4	13	-
TGTGCCAGCAGCCAAGAAGCGGCCCTTGAAGAGACCCAGTACTTC	CASSQEAALEETQYF	-	TRBJ2-5	TRBV4-2	15	-
TGTGCCAGCAGCCCCTTTTCGGTCCCGGGGGTCTACGAGCAGTACTTC	CASSPFSVPGVYEQYF	few	TRBJ2-7	TRBV7-2	16	-
TGCAGTGCGATGGGGGCAAGTGGGGCTTTCTTT	CSAMGASGAFF	-	TRBJ1-1	TRBV20-1	11	-
TGTGCCAGCAGTGAAGAGCGGAACTATGGCTACACCTTC	CASSEERNYGYTF	few	TRBJ1-2	TRBV6-1	13	-
TGTGCCAGCAGTTACTCGAAGGGTAGCGGGGGGTCAGATACGCAGTATTTT	CASSYSKGSGGSDTQYF	-	TRBJ2-3	TRBV6-5	17	TRBD2
TGTGCCAGCAGCTTAAATGGGGGTTCTGGGGCCAACGTCCTGACTTTC	CASSLNGGSGANVLTF	many	TRBJ2-6	TRBV7-2	16	-
TGCAGTGCTAGCAGGGGAAGGGGCAATCAGCCCCAGCATTTT	CSASRGRGNQPQHF	-	TRBJ1-5	TRBV20-1	14	-
TGTGCCAGCAGCCTCCGGGGGACACCGTCGGGGGATGGCTACACCTTC	CASSLRGTPSGDGYTF	-	TRBJ1-2	TRBV7-9	16	-
TGCGCCAGCAGCTTGGATGGGACTGAGCAGTTCTTC	CASSLDGTEQFF	-	TRBJ2-1	TRBV5-1	12	-
TGTGCCACCAGTGAGGCGGGGAACTCCTACAATGAGCAGTTCTTC	CATSEAGNSYNEQFF	few	TRBJ2-1	TRBV24-1	15	-
TGCAGTGCTAGAGACTCAGGGTTGGGATCACCCCTCCACTTT	CSARDSGLGSPLHF	-	TRBJ1-6	TRBV20-1	14	-
TGTGCCAGCAGCGTAGATACTAGCGGGGACGGCGAGCAGTACTTC	CASSVDTSGDGEQYF	few	TRBJ2-7	TRBV9	15	TRBD2
TGTGCCAGCAGTTCGGGCAGCCCCCGGGAGACCCAGTACTTC	CASSSGSPRETQYF	few	TRBJ2-5	TRBV28	14	-